Shown below are 15 T cell receptor beta chains from a single sample sequenced in a study of shared clonotypes between healthy human individuals. The data were produced by immunoSEQ multiplex PCR, yet TCRdb's version contains in-frame clones alone and is incomplete. The sample shows 150,000 to 200,000 clones, 90% to 95% of them seen only once. Specimen: naive CD4+ T cells sorted from blood. Sample subset: CD45RA+ positively selected. Every receptor here comes from a young woman in good health.

The chain joins TRBV4-2 to TRBJ2-5; no reliable D call. The DNA end lines up better with TRBJ2-7; the J call may be wrong. The germline gives CDR1 LGHNA, CDR2 YNFKEQ. The CDR3 extends over 14 amino acids. CDR3 nucleotide sequence: TGTGCCAGCAGCCAAGATCCAGAAAACTACGAGCAGTACTTC. The encoded protein is CASSQDPENYEQYF.

The genes are TRBV27 and TRBJ2-7; 13 positions agree with TRBD2. Looked up from germline, CDR1 is MNHEY and CDR2 is SMNVEV (reference sequence). With V trimmed by 5 bases and J by 6 bases, 7 bases remained unmatched. The CDR3 consists of 15 residues. This CDR3 is CASSPLAGGTLEQYF. DNA for the CDR3: TGTGCCAGCAGTCCACTAGCGGGAGGGACCCTCGAGCAGTACTTC.

This clone appeared a few times. CDR3 loop: CASSSSGTREQYF. CDR3 nucleotide sequence: TGTGCCAGCAGCAGTAGCGGGACGAGGGAGCAGTACTTC. The chain is built from TRBV9 and TRBJ2-7, with 8 bases lining up with TRBD2. From germline, CDR1 is SGDLS and CDR2 YYNGEE. Trimming at V came to 4 bases and at J to 7 bases, leaving 7 bases not matched to a gene. The CDR3 extends over 13 amino acids.

The V and J genes are TRBV18 and TRBJ2-6, with no clear D. The CDR3 loop spans 18 amino acids. The germline V and J ends were trimmed by 6 bases and 0 bases, with 18 bases remaining between them. The germline CDR1 and CDR2 sequences are KGHSH and LQKENI. The CDR3 region has the DNA TGTGCCAGCTCGCGAGACCCCACCTCCTACTCTGGGGCCAACGTCCTGACTTTC. It encodes CASSRDPTSYSGANVLTF.

The chain combines TRBV7-9 with TRBJ2-1; perhaps TRBD1 as D (6 bases). The CDR3 is 14 amino acids. Germline V CDR1 and CDR2: SEHNR, FQNEAQ (reference sequence). V was trimmed by 5 bases and J by 6 bases, leaving 14 bases between them. CDR3 nucleotide sequence: TGTGCCAGCAGCACAGGGCTTTTAGCCAATGAGCAGTTCTTC. Translating it yields CASSTGLLANEQFF.

The V and J genes are TRBV6-1 and TRBJ1-2, with D possibly TRBD1 on 6 matching bases. Germline loops: CDR1 MNHNS, CDR2 SASEGT. The CDR3 has 16 amino acids. Trimming cost V 0 bases and J 6 bases, with 17 bases left between them. The CDR3 reads CASSEAYRGISDGYTF. The CDR3 region has the DNA TGTGCCAGCAGTGAAGCATATAGGGGGATTTCCGATGGCTACACCTTC.

The chain couples TRBV18 to TRBJ1-2; D might be TRBD1 (6 bases). V lost 4 bases, J lost 1 base, and 16 bases lay in between. Germline assignment: CDR1 KGHSH and CDR2 LQKENI. The CDR3 runs 16 residues. CDR3 sequence: CASSLTGQTDNYGYTF. The CDR3 DNA sequence: TGTGCCAGCTCACTTACAGGACAGACAGATAACTATGGCTACACCTTC.

The gene calls are TRBV4-1 and TRBJ1-5; D not resolved. V shed 3 bases and J shed 0 bases, with 12 bases lying between them. The V gene's germline CDR1 is MGHRA and CDR2 YSYEKL. The CDR3 sequence is 16 residues long. The CDR3 spells CASSHRPGISNQPQHF. For the CDR3, the DNA is TGCGCCAGCAGCCACAGGCCGGGAATTAGCAATCAGCCCCAGCATTTT.

The chain links TRBV5-4 to TRBJ2-2; D remains unclear. The germline V and J ends were trimmed by 0 bases and 7 bases, with 4 bases remaining between them. This CDR3 region has 12 residues. The germline gives CDR1 SGHNT, CDR2 YYREEE (reference sequence). The CDR3 DNA is TGTGCCAGCAGCTTGGGTCGCGGGGAGCTGTTTTTT. Its protein is CASSLGRGELFF.

This chain links TRBV27 with TRBJ1-3; 7 bases are shared with TRBD1. The CDR3 extends over 15 amino acids. J was trimmed by 5 bases and V by 2 bases; bases with no gene match: 6. Germline V gives CDR1 MNHEY, CDR2 SMNVEV (reference sequence). CDR3 residues: CASSLQGVGRNTIYF. The CDR3 nucleotides are TGTGCCAGCAGTTTACAGGGGGTGGGGAGAAACACCATATATTTT.

CDR3 protein: CASSLKGNYGYTF. As DNA, the CDR3 is TGTGCCAGCAGTTTAAAGGGGAACTATGGCTACACCTTC. This rearrangement joins TRBV27 to TRBJ1-2; possibly TRBD1 for D (5 bases). This CDR3 is 13 amino acids long. The V gene's germline CDR1 is MNHEY and CDR2 SMNVEV (reference sequence). Trimming stripped 2 bases from V and 2 bases from J, with 6 bases between.

This chain links TRBV28 with TRBJ2-7; TRBD1 matches 8 bases. The CDR3 spans 14 residues. CDR1 is MDHEN, CDR2 SYDVKM, per germline. With V trimmed by 2 bases and J by 2 bases, 2 bases remained unmatched. The CDR3 sequence: CASSLQGATYEQYF. The CDR3 nucleotides read TGTGCCAGCAGTTTACAGGGGGCGACCTACGAGCAGTACTTC.

This clone was observed once. This chain links TRBV7-1 with TRBJ2-7, with 8 nucleotides matching TRBD2. TRBV7-1 is flagged as an ORF with uncertain function. With 5 bases clipped from V and 5 bases from J, the junction kept 8 bases outside the gene matches. CDR3 length: 14 residues. CDR3 nucleotide sequence: TGTGCCAGCAGCAATAAAGCGGGAGCGGACGAGCAGTACTTC. Its translation is CASSNKAGADEQYF.

The chain joins TRBV6-6 to TRBJ2-7; D is unresolved. Germline V gene sequence: CDR1 MNHNY, CDR2 SVGAGI (reference sequence). The CDR3 is 13 residues long. The ends were cut back, 0 bases at V and 6 bases at J, with 9 bases in the middle. This CDR3 reads CASSYSRWSEQYF. The CDR3 nucleotides read TGTGCCAGCAGTTACTCGAGGTGGTCCGAGCAGTACTTC.

A single count supports this clone. The sample has other DNA sequences that encode this CDR3 too. The chain carries TRBV5-1 and TRBJ2-5; possibly TRBD2 for D (5 bases). The CDR3 contains 13 residues. V was cut by 0 bases and J by 5 bases, with 8 bases left in between. CDR1 is SGHRS, CDR2 YFSETQ, per germline. For the CDR3, the DNA is TGCGCCAGCAGCTTGGTTAGCGAGGAGACCCAGTACTTC. Translated, it gives CASSLVSEETQYF.